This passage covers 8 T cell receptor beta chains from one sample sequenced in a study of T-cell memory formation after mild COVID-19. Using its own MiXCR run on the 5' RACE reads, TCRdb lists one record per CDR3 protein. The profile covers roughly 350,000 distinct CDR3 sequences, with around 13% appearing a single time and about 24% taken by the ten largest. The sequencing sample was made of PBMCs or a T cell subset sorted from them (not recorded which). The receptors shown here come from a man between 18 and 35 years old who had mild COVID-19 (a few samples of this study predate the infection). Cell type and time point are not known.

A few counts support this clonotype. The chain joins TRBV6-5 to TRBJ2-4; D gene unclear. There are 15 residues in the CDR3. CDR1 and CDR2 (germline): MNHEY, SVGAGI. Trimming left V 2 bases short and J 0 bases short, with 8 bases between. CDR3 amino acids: CASSYDSTAKNIQYF. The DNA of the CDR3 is TGTGCCAGCAGTTACGACTCGACAGCCAAAAACATTCAGTACTTC.

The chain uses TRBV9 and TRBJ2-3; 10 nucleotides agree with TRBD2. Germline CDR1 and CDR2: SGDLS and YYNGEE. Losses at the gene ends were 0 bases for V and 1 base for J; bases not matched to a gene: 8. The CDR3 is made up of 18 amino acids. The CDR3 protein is CASSVEPSGGLRTDTQYF. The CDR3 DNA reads TGTGCCAGCAGCGTAGAGCCTAGCGGGGGCCTACGCACAGATACGCAGTATTTT.

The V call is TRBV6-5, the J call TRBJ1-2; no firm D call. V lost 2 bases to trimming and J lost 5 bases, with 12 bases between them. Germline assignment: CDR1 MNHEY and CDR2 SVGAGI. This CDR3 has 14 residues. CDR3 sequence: CASSYKYKGYGYTF. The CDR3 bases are TGTGCCAGCAGTTACAAATACAAAGGTTATGGCTACACCTTC.

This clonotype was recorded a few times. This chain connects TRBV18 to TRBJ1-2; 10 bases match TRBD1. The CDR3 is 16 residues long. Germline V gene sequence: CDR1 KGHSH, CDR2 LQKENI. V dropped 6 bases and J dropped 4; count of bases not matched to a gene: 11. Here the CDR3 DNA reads TGTGCCAGCTCCCCTACTTCGGACAGGGGGGGCTATGGCTACACCTTC. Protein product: CASSPTSDRGGYGYTF.

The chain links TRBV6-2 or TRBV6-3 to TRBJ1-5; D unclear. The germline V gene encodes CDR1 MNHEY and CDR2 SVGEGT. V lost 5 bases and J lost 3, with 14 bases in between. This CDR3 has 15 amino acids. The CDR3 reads CASSVHLVTNQPQHF. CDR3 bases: TGTGCCAGCAGTGTCCACCTAGTTACCAATCAGCCCCAGCATTTT.

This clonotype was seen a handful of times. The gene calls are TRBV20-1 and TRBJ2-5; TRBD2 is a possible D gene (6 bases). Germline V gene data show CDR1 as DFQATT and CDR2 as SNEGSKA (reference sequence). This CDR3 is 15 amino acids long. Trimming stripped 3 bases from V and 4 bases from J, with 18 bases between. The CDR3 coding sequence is TGCAGTGCTAGGGAGAGCGGGTCCTGGGGAGAGACCCAGTACTTC. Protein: CSARESGSWGETQYF.

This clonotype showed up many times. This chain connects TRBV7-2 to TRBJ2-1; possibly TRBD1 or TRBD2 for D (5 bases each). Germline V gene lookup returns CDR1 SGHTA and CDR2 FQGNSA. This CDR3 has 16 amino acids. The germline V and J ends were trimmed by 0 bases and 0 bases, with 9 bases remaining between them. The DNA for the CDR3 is TGTGCCAGCAGCTTAGCGGGGACCAGCTCCTACAATGAGCAGTTCTTC. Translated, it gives CASSLAGTSSYNEQFF.

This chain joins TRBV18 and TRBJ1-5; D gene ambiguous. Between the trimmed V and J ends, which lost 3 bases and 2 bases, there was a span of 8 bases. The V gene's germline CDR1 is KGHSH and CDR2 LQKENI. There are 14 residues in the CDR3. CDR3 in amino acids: CASSPQDGNQPQHF. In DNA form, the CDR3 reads TGTGCCAGCTCACCCCAGGATGGCAATCAGCCCCAGCATTTT. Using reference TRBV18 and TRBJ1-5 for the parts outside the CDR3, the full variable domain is NAGVMQNPRHLVRRRGQEARLRCSPMKGHSHVYWYRQLPEEGLKFMVYLQKENIIDESGMPKERFSAEFPKEGPSILRIQQVVRGDSAAYFCASSPQDGNQPQHFGDGTRLSIL.